The present T cell receptor beta chain was sequenced within a study of blood T cell repertoires in COVID-19. Study-level background: Researchers got acute and convalescent COVID-19 samples from the United States, Italy and Spain.

The method was immunoSEQ multiplex PCR; TCRdb's version includes in-frame clones alone and lacks a portion of them. Counted here are 350,000 or so clones, around 89% occurring once; the ten biggest clones make up approximately 1.6%. This clone was found once. The sample comprised peripheral blood. The TCR was taken from a woman between 25 and 40 years old with COVID-19, enrolled during active disease.

For the CDR3, the DNA is TGTGCCAGCAGTGCGGAGGGATTCACTGAAGCTTTCTTT. Protein: CASSAEGFTEAFF. The rearrangement joins TRBV6-4 to TRBJ1-1; D unclear. V dropped 4 bases and J dropped 4 bases, with 10 bases sitting between them. The germline V gene has CDR1 MRHNA and CDR2 SNTAGT. The CDR3 is made up of 13 amino acids.